What follows is one T cell receptor (beta chain) and its context. The antigen is unknown. The CDR3 contains 13 residues. Germline assignment: CDR1 DFQATT and CDR2 SNEGSKA (reference sequence). This record comes from a study of monozygotic twins with inflammatory bowel disease. Regarding the study as a whole: Some repertoire variability may stem from patients' differing immunosuppressive treatments. Similarity of repertoires did not differ between concordant and discordant twins, possibly from limited power.

PCR of TCRalpha and TCRbeta cDNA was nested, with two rounds of 16 and 9 cycles. For each CDR3 protein, TCRdb gives one entry from its re-call of the 5' RACE reads, without DNA. The specimen's table records under 150,000 distinct CDR3 sequences. Each donor had roughly 2.7 ml of blood drawn. Sequences were obtained from blood. The clonotype was recovered from a human donor with ulcerative colitis or Crohn's disease, or a healthy co-twin of an affected twin (not recorded which). The V gene is TRBV20-1, the J gene TRBJ2-7. This chain's CDR3 is CSASNRDSYEQYF.